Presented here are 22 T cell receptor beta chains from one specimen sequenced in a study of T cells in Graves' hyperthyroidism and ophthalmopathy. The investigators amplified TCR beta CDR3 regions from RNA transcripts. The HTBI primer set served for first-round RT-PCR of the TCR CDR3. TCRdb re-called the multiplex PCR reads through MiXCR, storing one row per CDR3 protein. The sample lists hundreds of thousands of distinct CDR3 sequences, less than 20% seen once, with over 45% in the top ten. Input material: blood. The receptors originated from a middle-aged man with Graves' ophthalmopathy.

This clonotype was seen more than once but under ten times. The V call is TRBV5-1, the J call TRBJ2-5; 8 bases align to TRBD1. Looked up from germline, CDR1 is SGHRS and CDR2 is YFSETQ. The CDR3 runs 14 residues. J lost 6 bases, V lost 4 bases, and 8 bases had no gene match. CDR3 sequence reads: CASSTWTGSKTQYF. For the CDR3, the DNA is TGCGCCAGCAGCACATGGACAGGGAGTAAGACCCAGTACTTC.

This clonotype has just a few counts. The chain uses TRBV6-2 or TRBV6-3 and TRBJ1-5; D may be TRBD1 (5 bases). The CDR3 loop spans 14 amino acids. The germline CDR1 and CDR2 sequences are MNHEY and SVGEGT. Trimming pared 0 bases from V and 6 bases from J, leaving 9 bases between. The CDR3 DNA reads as TGTGCCAGCAGTTACTCGGGGGGGGTTCAGCCCCAGCATTTT. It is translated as CASSYSGGVQPQHF.

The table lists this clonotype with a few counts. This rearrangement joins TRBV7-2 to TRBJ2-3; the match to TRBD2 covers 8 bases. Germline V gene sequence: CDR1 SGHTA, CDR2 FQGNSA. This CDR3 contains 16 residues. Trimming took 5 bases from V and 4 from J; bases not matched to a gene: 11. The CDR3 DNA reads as TGTGCCAGCAGCACCCTAGCGGGCGGGAGTGCAGATACGCAGTATTTT. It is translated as CASSTLAGGSADTQYF.

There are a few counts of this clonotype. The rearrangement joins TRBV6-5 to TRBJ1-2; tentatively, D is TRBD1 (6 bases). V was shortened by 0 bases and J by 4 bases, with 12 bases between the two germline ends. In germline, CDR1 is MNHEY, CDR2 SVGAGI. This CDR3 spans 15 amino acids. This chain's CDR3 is CASSYSVGGGYGYTF. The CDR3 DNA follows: TGTGCCAGCAGTTACTCGGTTGGGGGCGGCTATGGCTACACCTTC.

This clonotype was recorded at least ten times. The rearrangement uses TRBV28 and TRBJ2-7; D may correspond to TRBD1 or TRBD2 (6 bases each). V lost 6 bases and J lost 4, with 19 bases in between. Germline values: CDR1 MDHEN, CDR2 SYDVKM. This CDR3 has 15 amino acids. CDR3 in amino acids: CASSLRGLGGYEQYF. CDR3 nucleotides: TGTGCCAGCAGCCTTCGGGGGCTAGGTGGATACGAGCAGTACTTC.

CDR3 sequence (DNA): TGTGCCAGCTCACCATTCGTACCTTCCCAGGGAGGCTACGAGCAGTACTTC. Translation: CASSPFVPSQGGYEQYF. This chain links TRBV18 with TRBJ2-7; weak D call: TRBD2 (6 bases). Per germline, CDR1 KGHSH and CDR2 LQKENI. There are 17 residues in the CDR3. The V end was cut by 2 bases, the J end by 3 bases, with 20 bases between.

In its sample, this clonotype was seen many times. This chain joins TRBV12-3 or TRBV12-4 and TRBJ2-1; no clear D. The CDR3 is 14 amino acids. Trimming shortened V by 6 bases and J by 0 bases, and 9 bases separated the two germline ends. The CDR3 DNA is TGTGCCAGCAGCCCGACGGCCTCCTACAATGAGCAGTTCTTC. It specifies CASSPTASYNEQFF.

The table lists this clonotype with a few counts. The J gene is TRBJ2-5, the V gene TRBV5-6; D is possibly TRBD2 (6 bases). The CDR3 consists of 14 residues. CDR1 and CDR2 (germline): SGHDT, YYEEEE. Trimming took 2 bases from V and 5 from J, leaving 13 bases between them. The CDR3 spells CASSFGRRDETQYF. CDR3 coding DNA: TGTGCCAGCAGCTTTGGGAGGAGGGATGAGACCCAGTACTTC.

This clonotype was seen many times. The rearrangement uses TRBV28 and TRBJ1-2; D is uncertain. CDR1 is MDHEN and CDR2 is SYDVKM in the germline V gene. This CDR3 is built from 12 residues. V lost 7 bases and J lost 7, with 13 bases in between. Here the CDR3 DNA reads TGTGCCAGCAACGCGGCGTTTGGTGGCTACACCTTC. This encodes CASNAAFGGYTF.

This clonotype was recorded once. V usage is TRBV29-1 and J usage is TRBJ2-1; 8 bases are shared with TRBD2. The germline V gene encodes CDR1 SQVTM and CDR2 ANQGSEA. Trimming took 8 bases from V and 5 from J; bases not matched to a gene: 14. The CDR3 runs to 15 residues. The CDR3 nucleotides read TGCAGCTCTGGGGTTCTAGCGGGCCACGACAATGAGCAGTTCTTC. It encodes CSSGVLAGHDNEQFF.

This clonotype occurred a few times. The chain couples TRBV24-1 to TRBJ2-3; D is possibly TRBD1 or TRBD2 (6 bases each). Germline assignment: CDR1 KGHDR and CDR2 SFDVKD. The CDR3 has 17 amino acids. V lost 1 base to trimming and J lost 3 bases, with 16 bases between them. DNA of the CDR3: TGTGCCACCAGTGATTTCCCCATACTAGGGGGGACAGATACGCAGTATTTT. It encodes CATSDFPILGGTDTQYF.

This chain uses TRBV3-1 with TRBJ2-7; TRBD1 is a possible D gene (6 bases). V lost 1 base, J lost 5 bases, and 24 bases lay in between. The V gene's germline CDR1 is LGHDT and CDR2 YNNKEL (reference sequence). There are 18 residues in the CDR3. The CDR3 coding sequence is TGTGCCAGCAGCCAAGGGACGATCTGGGGCAGGGGAAGCAACGAGCAGTACTTC. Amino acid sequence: CASSQGTIWGRGSNEQYF.

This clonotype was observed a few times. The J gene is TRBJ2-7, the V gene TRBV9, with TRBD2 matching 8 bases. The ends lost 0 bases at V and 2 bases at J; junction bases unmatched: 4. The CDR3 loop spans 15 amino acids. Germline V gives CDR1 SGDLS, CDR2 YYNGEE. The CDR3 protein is CASSVEAGVAYEQYF. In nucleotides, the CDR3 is TGTGCCAGCAGCGTAGAAGCGGGGGTTGCCTACGAGCAGTACTTC.

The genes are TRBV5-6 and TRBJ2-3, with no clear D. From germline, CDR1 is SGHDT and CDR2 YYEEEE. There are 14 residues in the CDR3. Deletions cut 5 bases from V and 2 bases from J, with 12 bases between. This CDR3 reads CASRRVRHTDTQYF. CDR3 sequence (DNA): TGTGCCAGCAGGCGCGTCCGTCACACAGATACGCAGTATTTT.

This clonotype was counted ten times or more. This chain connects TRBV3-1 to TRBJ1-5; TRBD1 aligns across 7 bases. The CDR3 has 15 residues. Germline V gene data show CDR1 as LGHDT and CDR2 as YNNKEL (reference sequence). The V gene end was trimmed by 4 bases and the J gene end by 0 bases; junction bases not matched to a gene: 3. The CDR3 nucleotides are TGTGCCAGCAGCCCAAGGACAGGTAGCAATCAGCCCCAGCATTTT. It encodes CASSPRTGSNQPQHF.

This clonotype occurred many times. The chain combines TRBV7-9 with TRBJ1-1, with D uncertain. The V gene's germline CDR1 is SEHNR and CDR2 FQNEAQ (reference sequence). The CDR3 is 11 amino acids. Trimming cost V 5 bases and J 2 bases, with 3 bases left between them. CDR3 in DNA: TGTGCCAGCAGCAAAAACACTGAAGCTTTCTTT. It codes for CASSKNTEAFF.

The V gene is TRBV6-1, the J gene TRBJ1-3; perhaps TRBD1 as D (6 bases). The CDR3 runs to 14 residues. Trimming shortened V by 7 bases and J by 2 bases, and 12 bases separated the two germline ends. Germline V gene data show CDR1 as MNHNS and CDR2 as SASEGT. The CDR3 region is CASTHTGTGNTIYF. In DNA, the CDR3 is TGTGCCAGCACCCACACAGGGACTGGAAACACCATATATTTT.

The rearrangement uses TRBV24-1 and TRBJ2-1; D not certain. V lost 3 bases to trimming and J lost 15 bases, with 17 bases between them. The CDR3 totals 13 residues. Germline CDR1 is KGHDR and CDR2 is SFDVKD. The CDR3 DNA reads TGTGCCACCAGTGATGGGCCGGTCGGCGAGTGGTTCTTC. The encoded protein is CATSDGPVGEWFF.

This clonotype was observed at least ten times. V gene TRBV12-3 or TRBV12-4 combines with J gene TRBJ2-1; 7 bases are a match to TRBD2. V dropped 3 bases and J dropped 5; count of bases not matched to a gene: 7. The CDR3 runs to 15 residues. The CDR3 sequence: CASSFSGGGHNEQFF. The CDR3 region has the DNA TGTGCCAGCAGTTTTAGCGGCGGGGGTCACAATGAGCAGTTCTTC.

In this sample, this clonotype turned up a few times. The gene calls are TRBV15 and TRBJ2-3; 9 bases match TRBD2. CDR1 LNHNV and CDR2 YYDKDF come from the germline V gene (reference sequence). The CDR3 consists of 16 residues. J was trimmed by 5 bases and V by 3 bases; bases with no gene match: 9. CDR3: CATSSLAGDGGDTQYF. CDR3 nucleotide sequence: TGTGCCACCAGCAGTTTAGCGGGGGATGGAGGAGATACGCAGTATTTT.

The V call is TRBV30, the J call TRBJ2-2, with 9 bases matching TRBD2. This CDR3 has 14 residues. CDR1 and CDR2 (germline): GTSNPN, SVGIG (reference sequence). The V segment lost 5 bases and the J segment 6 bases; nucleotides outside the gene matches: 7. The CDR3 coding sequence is TGTGCCTGGGGTAGCGGGAGCGCGGCCGGGGAGCTGTTTTTT. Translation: CAWGSGSAAGELFF.

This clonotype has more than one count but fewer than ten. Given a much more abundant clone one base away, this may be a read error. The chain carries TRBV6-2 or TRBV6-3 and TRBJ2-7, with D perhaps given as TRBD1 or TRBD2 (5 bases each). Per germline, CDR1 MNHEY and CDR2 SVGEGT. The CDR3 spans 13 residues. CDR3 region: CASSWDGSCEQYF. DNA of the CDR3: TGTGCCAGCAGTTGGGACGGTTCCTGCGAGCAGTACTTC.